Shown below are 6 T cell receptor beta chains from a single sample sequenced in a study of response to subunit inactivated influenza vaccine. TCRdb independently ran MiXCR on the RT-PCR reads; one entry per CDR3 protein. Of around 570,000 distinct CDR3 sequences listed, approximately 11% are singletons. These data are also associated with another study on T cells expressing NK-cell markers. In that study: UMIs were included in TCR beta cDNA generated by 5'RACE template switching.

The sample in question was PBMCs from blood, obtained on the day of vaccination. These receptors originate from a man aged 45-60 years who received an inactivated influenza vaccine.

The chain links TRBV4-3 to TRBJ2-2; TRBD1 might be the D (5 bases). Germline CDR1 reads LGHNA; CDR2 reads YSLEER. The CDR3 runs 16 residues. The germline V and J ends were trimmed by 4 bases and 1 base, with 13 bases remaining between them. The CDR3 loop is CASSREIGQNTGELFF. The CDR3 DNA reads TGCGCCAGCAGCCGAGAAATTGGACAGAACACCGGGGAGCTGTTTTTT.

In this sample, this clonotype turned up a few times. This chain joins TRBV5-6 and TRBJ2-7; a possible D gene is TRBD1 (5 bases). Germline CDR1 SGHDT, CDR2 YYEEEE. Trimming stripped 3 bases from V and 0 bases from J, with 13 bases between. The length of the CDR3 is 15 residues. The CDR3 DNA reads TGTGCCAGCAGCTACAGGACAAGTTCCTCCTACGAGCAGTACTTC. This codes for CASSYRTSSSYEQYF.

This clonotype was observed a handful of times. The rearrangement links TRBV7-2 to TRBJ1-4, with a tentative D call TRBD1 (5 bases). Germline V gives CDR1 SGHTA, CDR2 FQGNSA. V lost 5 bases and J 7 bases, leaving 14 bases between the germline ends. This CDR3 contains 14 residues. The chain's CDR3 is CASSPGTVGEKLFF. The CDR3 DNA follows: TGTGCCAGCAGCCCCGGGACGGTTGGTGAAAAACTGTTTTTT.

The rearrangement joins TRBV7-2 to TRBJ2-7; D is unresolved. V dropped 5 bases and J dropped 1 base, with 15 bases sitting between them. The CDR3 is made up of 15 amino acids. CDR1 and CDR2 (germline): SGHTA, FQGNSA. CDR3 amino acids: CASSPNPRASYEQYF. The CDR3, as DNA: TGTGCCAGCAGCCCCAATCCTCGGGCTTCCTACGAGCAGTACTTC.

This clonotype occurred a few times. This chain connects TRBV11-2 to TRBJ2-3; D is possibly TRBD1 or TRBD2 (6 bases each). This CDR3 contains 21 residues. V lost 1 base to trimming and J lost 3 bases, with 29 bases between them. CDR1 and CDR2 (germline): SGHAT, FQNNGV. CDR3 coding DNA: TGTGCCAGCAGCTTAGTTAGCGTTTCCTCGTATCCGGGGGCGGAAACAGATACGCAGTATTTT. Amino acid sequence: CASSLVSVSSYPGAETDTQYF.

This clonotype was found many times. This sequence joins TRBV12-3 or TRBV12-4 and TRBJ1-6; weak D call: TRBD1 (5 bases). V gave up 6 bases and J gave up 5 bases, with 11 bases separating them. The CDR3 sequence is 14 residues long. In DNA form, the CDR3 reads TGTGCCAGCAGCTCTGGGGGAAATAATTCACCCCTCCACTTT. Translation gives CASSSGGNNSPLHF.